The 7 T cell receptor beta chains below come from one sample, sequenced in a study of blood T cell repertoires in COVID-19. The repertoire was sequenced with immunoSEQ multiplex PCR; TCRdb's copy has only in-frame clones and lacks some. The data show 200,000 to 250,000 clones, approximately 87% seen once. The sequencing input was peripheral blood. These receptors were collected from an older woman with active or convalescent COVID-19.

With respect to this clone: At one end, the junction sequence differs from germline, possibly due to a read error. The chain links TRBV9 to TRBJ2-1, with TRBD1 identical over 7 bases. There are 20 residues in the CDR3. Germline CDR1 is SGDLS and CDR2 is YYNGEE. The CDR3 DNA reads TGTGCCAGCAGCCCCGGTGAGAGACTGACAGGGATTAGCTCCTACAATGAGCAGCTCTTC. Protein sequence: CASSPGERLTGISSYNEQLF.

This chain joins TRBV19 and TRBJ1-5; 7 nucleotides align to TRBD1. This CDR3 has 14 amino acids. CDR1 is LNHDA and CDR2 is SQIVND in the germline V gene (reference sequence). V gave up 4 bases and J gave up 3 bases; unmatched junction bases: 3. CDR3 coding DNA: TGTGCCAGTAGTACTACAGGGGACAATCAGCCCCAGCATTTT. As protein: CASSTTGDNQPQHF.

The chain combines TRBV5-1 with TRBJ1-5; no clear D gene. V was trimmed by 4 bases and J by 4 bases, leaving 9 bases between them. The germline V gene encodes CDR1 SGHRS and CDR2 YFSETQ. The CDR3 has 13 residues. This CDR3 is CASSPSGNQPQHF. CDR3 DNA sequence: TGCGCCAGCAGCCCTTCGGGGAATCAGCCCCAGCATTTT.

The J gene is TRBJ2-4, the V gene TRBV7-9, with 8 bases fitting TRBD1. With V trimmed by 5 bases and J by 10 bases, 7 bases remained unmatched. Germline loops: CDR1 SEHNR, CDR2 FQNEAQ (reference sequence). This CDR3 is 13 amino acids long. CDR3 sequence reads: CASSPGQARIQYF. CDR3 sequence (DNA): TGTGCCAGCAGCCCGGGACAGGCCCGGATTCAGTACTTC.

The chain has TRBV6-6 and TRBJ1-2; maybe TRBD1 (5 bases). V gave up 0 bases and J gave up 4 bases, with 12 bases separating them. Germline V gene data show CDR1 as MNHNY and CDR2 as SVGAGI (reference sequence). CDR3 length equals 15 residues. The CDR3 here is CASSYSPGPSYGYTF. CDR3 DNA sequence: TGTGCCAGCAGTTACTCACCAGGGCCTAGCTATGGCTACACCTTC.

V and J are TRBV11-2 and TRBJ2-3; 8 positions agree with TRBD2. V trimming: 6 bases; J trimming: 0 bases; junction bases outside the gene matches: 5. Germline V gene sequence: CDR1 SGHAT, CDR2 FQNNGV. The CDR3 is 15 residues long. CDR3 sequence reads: CASRLAVTSTDTQYF. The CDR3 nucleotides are TGTGCCAGCAGACTAGCGGTCACTAGCACAGATACGCAGTATTTT.

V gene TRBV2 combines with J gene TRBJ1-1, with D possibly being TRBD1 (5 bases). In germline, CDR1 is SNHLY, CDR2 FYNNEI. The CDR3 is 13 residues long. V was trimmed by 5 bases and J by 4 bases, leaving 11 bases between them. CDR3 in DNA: TGTGCCAGCAGTAGGGAAAGGGGCACTGAAGCTTTCTTT. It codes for CASSRERGTEAFF.